Shown below are 25 T cell receptor beta chains from a single sample sequenced in a study of T-cell reconstitution after alpha-beta-depleted transplantation in children. A TCRbeta library incorporating unique molecular identifiers was prepared. TCRdb re-called the PCR reads through MiXCR, storing one row per CDR3 protein. The profile shows approximately 390,000 distinct CDR3 sequences, about a tenth of them singletons. The material was PBMCs from the stem cell graft donor, obtained from the stem cell graft. The receptors come from a human donor who donated a stem cell graft to a child with acute myeloid leukemia.

CDR3 residues: CASSLVGDGGYTF. CDR3 bases: TGTGCCAGCAGCTTGGTGGGGGACGGGGGCTACACCTTC. The genes are TRBV7-9 and TRBJ1-2; D is possibly TRBD1 (5 bases). Germline values: CDR1 SEHNR, CDR2 FQNEAQ (reference sequence). Trimming stripped 3 bases from V and 8 bases from J, with 13 bases between. CDR3 size: 13 residues.

The chain has TRBV11-1 and TRBJ2-3; possibly TRBD1 for D (6 bases). In germline, CDR1 is SGHAT, CDR2 FQDESV (reference sequence). The CDR3 has 15 residues. The ends were cut back, 5 bases at V and 4 bases at J, with 16 bases in the middle. This chain's CDR3 is CASSPLVGASDTQYF. CDR3 coding DNA: TGTGCCAGCAGCCCCCTCGTGGGGGCCTCAGATACGCAGTATTTT.

This chain's CDR3 is CASSSGLYYEQYV. CDR3 in DNA: TGTGCCAGCAGCTCAGGGCTCTACTACGAGCAGTACGTC. This sequence joins TRBV11-2 and TRBJ2-7, with D possibly matching TRBD1 (5 bases). CDR1 is SGHAT and CDR2 is FQNNGV in the germline V gene. V dropped 4 bases and J dropped 3 bases, with 10 bases sitting between them. There are 13 residues in the CDR3.

This clonotype was seen more than once but under ten times. This chain uses TRBV12-3 or TRBV12-4 with TRBJ2-2, with TRBD1 matching over 7 bases. V lost 2 bases, J lost 3 bases, and 3 bases stayed unmatched. The CDR3 covers 15 residues. CDR3 coding DNA: TGTGCCAGCAGTTTACGGGGACAGTACACCGGGGAGCTGTTTTTT. Translation: CASSLRGQYTGELFF.

Many counts were recorded for this clonotype. The chain carries TRBV5-1 and TRBJ1-1; perhaps TRBD1 as D (5 bases). CDR1 is SGHRS and CDR2 is YFSETQ in the germline V gene. The CDR3 has 14 amino acids. Deletions cut 5 bases from V and 1 base from J, with 12 bases between. Written as DNA, the CDR3 is TGCGCCAGCAGAACCGCCACAGGGAACACTGAAGCTTTCTTT. Its protein product is CASRTATGNTEAFF. Based on the CDR3 plus reference TRBV5-1 and TRBJ1-1, the full variable domain is KAGVTQTPRYLIKTRGQQVTLSCSPISGHRSVSWYQQTPGQGLQFLFEYFSETQRNKGNFPGRFSGRQFSNSRSEMNVSTLELGDSALYLCASRTATGNTEAFFGQGTRLTVV.

This clonotype was picked up a small number of times. This chain connects TRBV12-3 or TRBV12-4 to TRBJ2-1; possibly TRBD2 for D (6 bases). V was shortened by 6 bases and J by 4 bases, with 10 bases between the two germline ends. The CDR3 is 13 residues long. The CDR3 protein is CASSLAIYNEQFF. CDR3 in DNA: TGTGCCAGCAGCCTAGCGATTTACAATGAGCAGTTCTTC.

The CDR3 sequence is CASSVSPRPGEPQETQYF. The CDR3 DNA is TGTGCCAGCAGCGTCTCGCCACGGCCCGGGGAACCCCAAGAGACCCAGTACTTC. The genes are TRBV9 and TRBJ2-5; the D gene is possibly TRBD2 (5 bases). V was trimmed by 2 bases and J by 1 base, leaving 21 bases between them. Germline V CDR1 and CDR2: SGDLS, YYNGEE. The CDR3 is 18 residues long.

The chain joins TRBV11-2 to TRBJ2-7, with 8 bases lining up with TRBD1. Losses at the gene ends were 5 bases for V and 4 bases for J; bases not matched to a gene: 4. The germline CDR1 and CDR2 sequences are SGHAT and FQNNGV. The length of the CDR3 is 13 residues. The CDR3: CASSQGAVYEQYV. The CDR3 DNA reads as TGTGCCAGCAGCCAGGGGGCGGTTTACGAGCAGTACGTC.

This clonotype has just a few counts. This chain joins TRBV7-6 and TRBJ2-3; D is possibly TRBD2 (5 bases). Germline V gene sequence: CDR1 SGHVS, CDR2 FNYEAQ. V lost 5 bases and J 0 bases, leaving 12 bases between the germline ends. This CDR3 region has 15 residues. The CDR3 reads CASSGLAVSTDTQYF. The DNA for the CDR3 is TGTGCCAGCAGCGGGCTAGCCGTTAGCACAGATACGCAGTATTTT.

The CDR3 bases are TGTGCCAGCAGCTTAAGTAGCGGGACCCGCTCCGGGGAGCTGTTTTTT. Amino acids: CASSLSSGTRSGELFF. The chain joins TRBV7-2 to TRBJ2-2; 8 bases match TRBD2. The germline V gene has CDR1 SGHTA and CDR2 FQGNSA. V was clipped by 2 bases and J by 6 bases; unmatched bases: 8. The CDR3 totals 16 residues.

At least ten counts were recorded for this clonotype. The rearrangement uses TRBV29-1 and TRBJ2-1, with TRBD2 identical over 13 bases. Per germline, CDR1 SQVTM and CDR2 ANQGSEA. This CDR3 has 16 residues. The trim removed 5 bases at V and 1 base at J, leaving 5 bases unmatched. In DNA, the CDR3 is TGCAGCGTTCGGACTAGCGGGAGATCGTCCTACAATGAGCAGTTCTTC. This translates into CSVRTSGRSSYNEQFF.

This clonotype was observed a handful of times. The J gene is TRBJ1-1, the V gene TRBV5-1; 7 positions match TRBD1. CDR3 length: 16 amino acids. Germline V gene sequence: CDR1 SGHRS, CDR2 YFSETQ. After removal of 0 bases from V and 5 bases from J, the junction contained 10 bases not matched to a gene. CDR3 bases: TGCGCCAGCAGCTTGGGCTTGGCAGGGGGGGAGACTGAAGCTTTCTTT. Its protein product is CASSLGLAGGETEAFF.

V is TRBV7-3 and J is TRBJ2-3, with 8 bases that match TRBD1. Unmatched junction bases numbered 12, after V lost 7 bases and J lost 6 bases. CDR1 is SGHTA and CDR2 is FQGTGA in the germline V gene. The CDR3 spans 15 residues. The CDR3: CASTMGQDHQDTQYF. CDR3 DNA sequence: TGTGCCAGCACCATGGGACAGGACCACCAGGATACGCAGTATTTT.

The J gene is TRBJ1-4, the V gene TRBV27; D gene unclear. The ends were cut back, 5 bases at V and 4 bases at J, with 14 bases in the middle. CDR1 is MNHEY and CDR2 is SMNVEV in the germline V gene (reference sequence). The CDR3 totals 15 residues. CDR3 loop: CASSTLQSLNEKLFF. In DNA form, the CDR3 reads TGTGCCAGCAGTACCCTACAGAGCCTTAATGAAAAACTGTTTTTT.

This clonotype has only a few counts. V usage is TRBV4-3 and J usage is TRBJ2-1, with 10 bases that match TRBD2. The CDR3 extends over 17 amino acids. The V gene end was trimmed by 4 bases and the J gene end by 7 bases; junction bases not matched to a gene: 13. The V gene's germline CDR1 is LGHNA and CDR2 YSLEER. CDR3 sequence: CASSLEGRTSGLNEQFF. DNA of the CDR3: TGCGCCAGCAGCCTCGAAGGGAGGACTAGCGGTTTGAATGAGCAGTTCTTC.

This clonotype appeared a few times. CDR3 sequence reads: CASSQGGGGTGNTIYF. CDR3 sequence (DNA): TGCGCCAGCAGCCAAGGTGGCGGTGGGACGGGAAACACCATATATTTT. V usage is TRBV4-1 and J usage is TRBJ1-3; D perhaps matches TRBD1 (5 bases). With 1 base removed from V and 4 bases from J, the gap between germline ends came to 14 bases. Per the germline V gene, CDR1 is MGHRA and CDR2 is YSYEKL. This CDR3 has 16 amino acids.

This clonotype was seen a handful of times. CDR3 in amino acids: CASSRGTGSNEKLFF. The CDR3 DNA reads as TGTGCCAGCAGTCGGGGGACAGGGTCTAATGAAAAACTGTTTTTT. This sequence joins TRBV2 and TRBJ1-4, with 9 bases fitting TRBD1. Germline assignment: CDR1 SNHLY and CDR2 FYNNEI. V dropped 5 bases and J dropped 3; count of bases not matched to a gene: 4. The CDR3 has 15 residues.

The J gene is TRBJ1-3, the V gene TRBV7-2, with 10 bases that match TRBD1. CDR3 length: 16 residues. Looked up from germline, CDR1 is SGHTA and CDR2 is FQGNSA. Trimming at V came to 10 bases and at J to 2 bases, leaving 11 bases not matched to a gene. CDR3 in amino acids: CATRPGGQGPGNTIYF. CDR3 coding DNA: TGTGCCACCAGACCGGGGGGACAGGGGCCTGGAAACACCATATATTTT.

In this sample, this clonotype turned up a few times. The chain links TRBV4-3 to TRBJ2-7; TRBD2 aligns across 9 bases. The CDR3 length is 16 residues. Trimming cost V 2 bases and J 2 bases; bases outside gene matches: 7. Germline CDR1 and CDR2: LGHNA and YSLEER. The DNA of the CDR3 is TGCGCCAGCAGCCAAAGCGGGGCTAGCGGGGCCTACGAGCAGTACTTC. It is translated as CASSQSGASGAYEQYF.

Many counts were recorded for this clonotype. The chain uses TRBV11-2 and TRBJ2-1; 8 bases fit TRBD2. V gave up 1 base and J gave up 7 bases; unmatched junction bases: 6. The CDR3 has 15 residues. The germline V gene encodes CDR1 SGHAT and CDR2 FQNNGV. CDR3 in DNA: TGTGCCAGCAGCTTAGCGGGGGGGACCTCGAATGAGCAGTTCTTC. It specifies CASSLAGGTSNEQFF. The full variable domain, rest sourced from reference TRBV11-2 and TRBJ2-1, is EAGVAQSPRYKIIEKRQSVAFWCNPISGHATLYWYQQILGQGPKLLIQFQNNGVVDDSQLPKDRFSAERLKGVDSTLKIQPAKLEDSAVYLCASSLAGGTSNEQFFGPGTRLTVL.

This clonotype was observed a few times. The rearrangement uses TRBV3-1 and TRBJ2-1; D perhaps matches TRBD1 (6 bases). The V and J ends lost 3 bases and 1 base respectively, with 13 bases between them. Germline V CDR1 and CDR2: LGHDT, YNNKEL (reference sequence). This CDR3 contains 16 residues. CDR3 in DNA: TGTGCCAGCAGCCAGGACCACAGGGTATCCTACAATGAGCAGTTCTTC. Its protein product is CASSQDHRVSYNEQFF.

This clonotype has a handful of counts. The rearrangement links TRBV20-1 to TRBJ2-7; 9 nucleotides match TRBD2. CDR3 length: 14 amino acids. After removal of 1 base from V and 1 base from J, the junction contained 2 bases not matched to a gene. Germline CDR1 and CDR2: DFQATT and SNEGSKA (reference sequence). CDR3 residues: CSARGGGESYEQYF. In DNA form, the CDR3 reads TGCAGTGCTAGAGGCGGGGGGGAATCCTACGAGCAGTACTTC.

This clonotype was found many times. The V and J genes are TRBV12-3 or TRBV12-4 and TRBJ2-7; D possibly matches TRBD1 or TRBD2 (6 bases each). Trimming removed 5 bases at V and 7 bases at J, with 15 bases between. The length of the CDR3 is 13 residues. In DNA form, the CDR3 reads TGTGCCAGCAGTAACCGGGGGCCCGGGGAGCAGTACTTC. Translating it yields CASSNRGPGEQYF.

This chain links TRBV20-1 with TRBJ2-5; possible D gene TRBD2, 5 bases. Trimming removed 5 bases from V and 2 bases from J, with 15 bases in between. Per germline, CDR1 DFQATT and CDR2 SNEGSKA (reference sequence). The CDR3 covers 14 residues. The CDR3 nucleotides are TGCAGTGCTCTACCCCCAGGAGGACAAGAGACCCAGTACTTC. Translation gives CSALPPGGQETQYF.

V and J are TRBV9 and TRBJ2-7, with a possible D match to TRBD1 (6 bases). The CDR3 totals 14 residues. CDR1 and CDR2 from the germline V gene are SGDLS and YYNGEE. The V end was cut by 3 bases, the J end by 2 bases, with 12 bases between. The CDR3 DNA reads as TGTGCCAGCAGCGCCGGGACAATAGCCTACGAGCAGTACTTC. Translation: CASSAGTIAYEQYF.